This T cell receptor (beta chain) stems from a study of persistence of HIV-infected CD4 T cells. For the study at large: The sample holds CD4+ T cells responsive to CMV or HIV-1 Gag. Regarding the study as a whole: TCRbeta richness was lower in CMV- and Gag-responding cells than in anti-CD3/anti-CD28-responding cells.

An overlapping HIV-1 Gag peptide pool stimulated these cells at roughly 1 ug/peptide/mL. CD40L-negative CD69-negative CD45RO-high memory CD4+ T cells were sorted as populations depleted of antigen-responding cells. The immunoSEQ assay was version 4, run in survey mode. Only in-frame clones appear in the TCRdb table, and some are missing; sequencing was by immunoSEQ multiplex PCR. The sample consists of around 39,000 clones, around four fifths of them appearing once. On this clone itself: The target antigen is unknown.

Sequencing used cultured CD4+ T cells from PBMCs, obtained from a patient who received antiretroviral therapy. This receptor was obtained from an adult with HIV. The donor label of this sample is uncertain.

The CDR3 reads CASSFGAGSDGGNTIYF. CDR3 DNA: TGTGCCAGCAGTTTTGGAGCCGGGTCGGACGGCGGAAACACCATATATTTT. The rearrangement joins TRBV27 to TRBJ1-3; D is undetermined. Germline V gene lookup returns CDR1 MNHEY and CDR2 SMNVEV (reference sequence). V was trimmed by 3 bases and J by 4 bases, leaving 19 bases between them. The CDR3 extends over 17 amino acids.